One and the same sample provided the 25 T cell receptor beta chains below, sequenced in a study of control samples from healthy donors and cancer patients. The assay was immunoSEQ multiplex PCR, and TCRdb's table has in-frame clones only and misses some. The sample holds about 98,000 clones, about 90% seen once. The source material was blood. The receptors stem from a woman aged 18-29 years in good health.

This chain connects TRBV18 to TRBJ2-3; D unresolved. This CDR3 region has 14 residues. V lost 2 bases, J lost 3 bases, and 9 bases lay in between. Per the germline V gene, CDR1 is KGHSH and CDR2 is LQKENI. The CDR3 protein is CASSPAGETDTQYF. The CDR3 nucleotides read TGTGCCAGCTCACCAGCAGGTGAAACAGATACGCAGTATTTT. Looking up the rest from reference TRBV18 and TRBJ2-3 gives the full variable domain: NAGVMQNPRHLVRRRGQEARLRCSPMKGHSHVYWYRQLPEEGLKFMVYLQKENIIDESGMPKERFSAEFPKEGPSILRIQQVVRGDSAAYFCASSPAGETDTQYFGPGTRLTVL.

This rearrangement joins TRBV27 to TRBJ1-2; D might be TRBD1 (5 bases). The V end lost 2 bases, the J end lost 4 bases, and 8 bases lay between the germline ends. The CDR3 is made up of 13 amino acids. Germline V gives CDR1 MNHEY, CDR2 SMNVEV (reference sequence). The CDR3 is CASSLGTAYGYTF. The CDR3 DNA follows: TGTGCCAGCAGTTTAGGGACGGCCTATGGCTACACCTTC.

The chain couples TRBV5-6 to TRBJ1-1, with 9 bases that match TRBD1. The CDR3 covers 15 residues. Germline values: CDR1 SGHDT, CDR2 YYEEEE. The V and J ends lost 0 bases and 1 base, in that order; junction bases with no gene match: 1. The CDR3 protein is CASSLVGQGNTEAFF. The DNA of the CDR3 is TGTGCCAGCAGCTTGGTGGGACAGGGGAACACTGAAGCTTTCTTT.

The gene calls are TRBV19 and TRBJ2-1, with 13 positions matching TRBD2. The length of the CDR3 is 17 residues. The V and J ends lost 5 bases and 7 bases, in that order; junction bases with no gene match: 11. Germline CDR1 reads LNHDA; CDR2 reads SQIVND (reference sequence). Written as DNA, the CDR3 is TGTGCCAGTAGTTCATGGACTAGCGGGAGAAGAGTAAATGAGCAGTTCTTC. Translation: CASSSWTSGRRVNEQFF.

The V call is TRBV5-4, the J call TRBJ1-6; possible D gene TRBD1, 5 bases. The CDR3 extends over 16 amino acids. The germline V and J ends were trimmed by 1 base and 8 bases, with 16 bases remaining between them. Germline V gene sequence: CDR1 SGHNT, CDR2 YYREEE (reference sequence). The CDR3, as DNA: TGTGCCAGCAGCTTGTTTATTGGGGGACTCTATTCACCCCTCCACTTT. Translated: CASSLFIGGLYSPLHF.

This clone has only a few counts. Written as DNA, the CDR3 is TGTGCCAGCAGTCCCGGACAAGGGAATTCACCCCTCCACTTT. The encoded protein is CASSPGQGNSPLHF. The rearrangement links TRBV11-3 to TRBJ1-6; tentatively, D is TRBD1 (5 bases). The CDR3 runs to 14 residues. Trimming left V 6 bases short and J 7 bases short, with 13 bases between. Germline V lookup: CDR1 SGHNT, CDR2 YENEEA.

This chain links TRBV28 with TRBJ1-5; D is unresolved. The CDR3 spans 14 residues. Germline V gives CDR1 MDHEN, CDR2 SYDVKM. V lost 5 bases and J 5 bases, leaving 13 bases between the germline ends. Here the CDR3 DNA reads TGTGCCAGCAGTCGTCTCCTCGGAGATCAGCCCCAGCATTTT. Translation gives CASSRLLGDQPQHF.

This sequence joins TRBV2 and TRBJ1-1; D remains unclear. Looked up from germline, CDR1 is SNHLY and CDR2 is FYNNEI. This CDR3 has 13 residues. The V gene lost 8 bases and the J gene lost 4 bases, with 14 bases spanning the gap. The CDR3 DNA sequence: TGTGCCAGCCTGGGCGGGTGGGGCACTGAAGCTTTCTTT. It codes for CASLGGWGTEAFF.

Note on this clone: A read error may account for a junction end that differs from germline. The chain recombines TRBV5-1 with TRBJ1-1, with a tentative D call TRBD1 (5 bases). This CDR3 has 18 residues. Germline assignment: CDR1 SGHRS and CDR2 YFSETQ. This CDR3 is CASSLFPGGGIMNIEAFF. The CDR3 nucleotides are TGCGCCAGCAGCTTGTTTCCTGGGGGAGGCATCATGAACATTGAAGCTTTCTTT.

This clone was picked up one time. The chain uses TRBV30 and TRBJ1-1; 7 bases agree with TRBD1. The CDR3 extends over 14 amino acids. Germline CDR1 GTSNPN, CDR2 SVGIG (reference sequence). Losses at the gene ends were 2 bases for V and 5 bases for J; bases not matched to a gene: 8. The CDR3: CAWSPTGVRTEAFF. In nucleotides, the CDR3 is TGTGCCTGGAGTCCCACAGGGGTAAGGACTGAAGCTTTCTTT.

This chain links TRBV14 with TRBJ1-3; D ambiguous. Between the trimmed V and J ends, which lost 1 base and 0 bases, there was a span of 7 bases. The CDR3 runs to 15 residues. Per the germline V gene, CDR1 is SGHDN and CDR2 is FVKESK. The CDR3, as DNA: TGTGCCAGCAGCCAAGTTGTGAGCTCTGGAAACACCATATATTTT. This sequence encodes CASSQVVSSGNTIYF.

The rearrangement uses TRBV9 and TRBJ1-1; D is ambiguous. This CDR3 spans 15 amino acids. V gave up 3 bases and J gave up 5 bases, with 17 bases separating them. Germline CDR1 and CDR2: SGDLS and YYNGEE. The CDR3 here is CASSAISSWETEAFF. DNA for the CDR3: TGTGCCAGCAGCGCGATTTCATCGTGGGAGACTGAAGCTTTCTTT.

This CDR3 is CSATLQGPYEQYF. CDR3 nucleotide sequence: TGCAGCGCTACCTTACAGGGACCCTACGAGCAGTACTTC. The chain recombines TRBV29-1 with TRBJ2-7, with a weak D call TRBD1 (6 bases). Between the trimmed V and J ends, which lost 7 bases and 2 bases, there was a span of 15 bases. The germline V gene encodes CDR1 SQVTM and CDR2 ANQGSEA. The CDR3 extends over 13 amino acids.

The CDR3 loop reads CASSLASGSHNEQFF. The CDR3 DNA is TGTGCCAGCAGCTTGGCCAGCGGGTCGCACAATGAGCAGTTCTTC. The V gene is TRBV5-4, the J gene TRBJ2-1; possible D gene TRBD2, 6 bases. Trimming left V 0 bases short and J 5 bases short, with 12 bases between. Germline V gene data show CDR1 as SGHNT and CDR2 as YYREEE (reference sequence). The CDR3 spans 15 residues.

The CDR3 DNA reads TGTGCCAGCAGCCAAGAGGGTACTGGTGAGGAGCAGTACTTC. It yields the protein CASSQEGTGEEQYF. This sequence joins TRBV3-1 (or the pseudogene TRBV3-2) and TRBJ2-7; the D is unclear. The length of the CDR3 is 14 residues. V shed 0 bases and J shed 7 bases, with 13 bases lying between them. Germline V gives CDR1 LGHDT, CDR2 YNNKEL (reference sequence).

This chain connects TRBV6-2 or TRBV6-3 to TRBJ2-3; 9 bases line up with TRBD2. Losses at the gene ends were 6 bases for V and 2 bases for J; bases not matched to a gene: 15. CDR1 is MNHEY, CDR2 SVGEGT, per germline. The CDR3 is 18 residues long. CDR3 coding DNA: TGTGCCAGCAGCATACTAGCGGGCCTACCCTTTTCCACAGATACGCAGTATTTT. Translating gives CASSILAGLPFSTDTQYF.

V usage is TRBV5-1 and J usage is TRBJ2-3; 8 nucleotides align to TRBD2. The germline gives CDR1 SGHRS, CDR2 YFSETQ. The CDR3 covers 15 residues. V trimming: 4 bases; J trimming: 8 bases; junction bases outside the gene matches: 12. The CDR3 is CASSPGSSGVVTQYF. In DNA form, the CDR3 reads TGCGCCAGCAGCCCAGGTAGTAGCGGGGTCGTTACGCAGTATTTT.

This sequence joins TRBV27 and TRBJ1-5, with 7 bases lining up with TRBD1. With 5 bases clipped from V and 1 base from J, the junction kept 8 bases outside the gene matches. This CDR3 comprises 16 residues. Germline V gene sequence: CDR1 MNHEY, CDR2 SMNVEV (reference sequence). CDR3 in DNA: TGTGCCAGCAGTAAAATATGGGGACAGAGCAATCAGCCCCAGCATTTT. Translation gives CASSKIWGQSNQPQHF.

The chain has TRBV7-2 and TRBJ2-1, with D possibly TRBD2 on 6 matching bases. The CDR3 sequence is 18 residues long. Trimming removed 1 base at V and 5 bases at J, with 21 bases between. Germline V gene sequence: CDR1 SGHTA, CDR2 FQGNSA. CDR3 in DNA: TGTGCCAGCAGCTTAGGGTCACTAGCAGTCCCGGGGGACAATGAGCAGTTCTTC. Translation gives CASSLGSLAVPGDNEQFF. The variable domain in full, completed from reference TRBV7-2 and TRBJ2-1, reads GAGVSQSPSNKVTEKGKDVELRCDPISGHTALYWYRQSLGQGLEFLIYFQGNSAPDKSGLPSDRFSAERTGGSVSTLTIQRTQQEDSAVYLCASSLGSLAVPGDNEQFFGPGTRLTVL.

This chain uses TRBV3-1 (or the pseudogene TRBV3-2) with TRBJ1-1; D not resolved. V was clipped by 1 base and J by 10 bases, with 16 bases between them. The germline V gene has CDR1 LGHDT and CDR2 YNNKEL (reference sequence). CDR3 length: 14 residues. CDR3 DNA sequence: TGTGCCAGCAGCCAAGCCTCGTCAATCACGGGAGCTTTCTTT. Amino acid sequence: CASSQASSITGAFF.

This clone was picked up one time. The chain links TRBV13 to TRBJ1-5, with D maybe TRBD1 (5 bases). The V end lost 0 bases, the J end lost 5 bases, and 11 bases lay between the germline ends. CDR1 and CDR2 from the germline V gene are PRHDT and FYEKMQ (reference sequence). The CDR3 covers 15 residues. The CDR3 loop reads CASSLGSGGYQPQHF. The CDR3 nucleotides read TGTGCCAGCAGCTTAGGATCCGGGGGGTATCAGCCCCAGCATTTT. The full variable domain, rest sourced from reference TRBV13 and TRBJ1-5, is AAGVIQSPRHLIKEKRETATLKCYPIPRHDTVYWYQQGPGQDPQFLISFYEKMQSDKGSIPDRFSAQQFSDYHSELNMSSLELGDSALYFCASSLGSGGYQPQHFGDGTRLSIL.

This sequence joins TRBV6-5 and TRBJ1-2, with D unclear. CDR1 and CDR2 (germline): MNHEY, SVGAGI. Trimming cost V 2 bases and J 4 bases, with 11 bases left between them. This CDR3 region has 14 residues. CDR3 region: CASSYRPGIYGYTF. DNA of the CDR3: TGTGCCAGCAGTTACCGGCCCGGGATCTATGGCTACACCTTC.

The chain employs TRBV27 and TRBJ1-1; D not certain. This CDR3 spans 15 amino acids. Trimming pared 0 bases from V and 1 base from J, leaving 9 bases between. Germline V gene data show CDR1 as MNHEY and CDR2 as SMNVEV (reference sequence). The CDR3 region has the DNA TGTGCCAGCAGTTTATCTTCAGAGACGAACACTGAAGCTTTCTTT. It codes for CASSLSSETNTEAFF.

The chain has TRBV7-2 and TRBJ1-3; D remains unclear. The ends were cut back, 1 base at V and 0 bases at J, with 10 bases in the middle. CDR3 length: 16 residues. Germline CDR1 and CDR2: SGHTA and FQGNSA. In nucleotides, the CDR3 is TGTGCCAGCAGCTTAGGTAGTTTCACCTCTGGAAACACCATATATTTT. It encodes CASSLGSFTSGNTIYF.

The V gene is TRBV5-8, the J gene TRBJ1-5; 8 bases match TRBD1. In germline, CDR1 is SGHTS, CDR2 YDEGEE. This CDR3 has 15 amino acids. V was clipped by 1 base and J by 8 bases; unmatched bases: 8. CDR3 in amino acids: CASSLWAGGIKPQHF. As DNA, the CDR3 is TGTGCCAGCAGCTTGTGGGCAGGGGGCATCAAGCCCCAGCATTTT.